The rows below give T cell receptor beta chains drawn from one sample of a study of blood T cell repertoires in COVID-19. Data came from immunoSEQ multiplex PCR; TCRdb stores just in-frame clones and leaves some out. The profile shows around 230,000 clones, about nine tenths of them singletons. Source material: PBMCs or T cells enriched from blood (not recorded which). These receptors came from a woman between 40 and 50 years old with acute COVID-19. CDR3s include the opening cysteine and the closing phenylalanine or tryptophan. D genes are given only for firm matches. Where a row states a size, it is once, few, many or the class of an expanded clone; other rows omit it.

TRBJ2-7 | NA | TRBD1 | TRBV13 | CASSDRDRGYEQYF | TGTGCCAGCAGCGACCGGGACAGGGGGTACGAGCAGTACTTC
TRBJ2-7 | NA | TRBD1 | TRBV5-4 | CASSRTGSGENEQYF | TGTGCCAGCAGTAGGACAGGGTCGGGAGAAAACGAGCAGTACTTC
TRBJ1-2 | NA | TRBD1 | TRBV10-2 | CASRGQDGYTF | TGCGCCAGCAGAGGACAGGATGGCTACACCTTC
TRBJ2-7 | NA | TRBD1 | TRBV5-1 | CASSPGQGAYEQYF | TGCGCCAGCAGCCCGGGACAGGGGGCCTACGAGCAGTACTTC
TRBJ2-2 | once | NA | TRBV29-1 | CSVGVGITGELFF | TGCAGCGTTGGAGTCGGGATCACCGGGGAGCTGTTTTTT
TRBJ1-2 | NA | NA | TRBV5-4 | CASSSKQGRDGYTF | TGTGCCAGCAGCTCAAAACAGGGTCGGGATGGCTACACCTTC
TRBJ1-2 | NA | NA | TRBV6-1 | CASSEAGQLNRQSHGYTF | TGTGCCAGCAGTGAAGCCGGTCAGTTGAATCGACAATCCCATGGCTACACCTTC
TRBJ2-3 | NA | NA | TRBV9 | CASSDPILGGATDTQYF | TGTGCCAGCAGCGACCCCATCTTGGGGGGGGCGACAGATACGCAGTATTTT
TRBJ2-2 | NA | TRBD1 | TRBV4-1 | CASSRGTGPGTGELFF | TGCGCCAGCAGCCGAGGGACAGGGCCGGGCACCGGGGAGCTGTTTTTT
TRBJ2-7 | NA | TRBD2 | TRBV11-2 | CASSLSGGRGEAYEQYF | TGTGCCAGCAGCTTAAGCGGGGGGCGGGGGGAGGCCTACGAGCAGTACTTC
TRBJ2-1 | NA | NA | TRBV27 | CASSLTFGGVEQFF | TGTGCCAGCAGTTTGACCTTTGGCGGCGTCGAGCAGTTCTTC
TRBJ1-3 | once | NA | TRBV29-1 | CSVGAGDTIYF | TGCAGCGTCGGAGCGGGGGACACCATATATTTT
TRBJ1-1 | NA | NA | TRBV14 | CASSANAGRTEAFF | TGTGCCAGCAGCGCCAATGCGGGTCGTACTGAAGCTTTCTTT
TRBJ1-1 | NA | NA | TRBV5-1 | CASKRRDTEAFF | TGCGCCAGCAAAAGGAGAGACACTGAAGCTTTCTTT
TRBJ1-1 | NA | NA | TRBV19 | CASSIPRGFNTEAFF | TGTGCCAGCAGTATTCCTAGAGGATTTAACACTGAAGCTTTCTTT
TRBJ1-6 | NA | NA | TRBV12-3/TRBV12-4 | CASRPNSNSPLHF | TGTGCCAGCAGACCCAACAGTAATTCACCCCTCCACTTT
TRBJ1-6 | NA | NA | TRBV2 | CASTTGSAPLHF | TGTGCCAGCACAACCGGGTCCGCACCCCTCCACTTT
TRBJ2-1 | few | TRBD1 | TRBV19 | CASSRTGGNEQFF | TGTGCCAGTAGTAGGACAGGGGGCAATGAGCAGTTCTTC
TRBJ1-6 | NA | NA | TRBV6-4 | CASSDSSLGGLQSPLHF | TGTGCCAGCAGTGACTCGAGTCTGGGTGGGCTCCAATCACCCCTCCACTTT
TRBJ1-1 | NA | NA | TRBV7-9 | CASSFSGAEAFF | TGTGCCAGCAGCTTTTCGGGAGCTGAAGCTTTCTTT
TRBJ1-5 | NA | NA | TRBV7-9 | CASSSGGNQPQHF | TGTGCCAGCAGCTCCGGGGGGAATCAGCCCCAGCATTTT
TRBJ1-5 | NA | TRBD1 | TRBV19 | CASSEDRGGNNQPQHF | TGTGCCAGTAGTGAGGACAGGGGAGGTAACAATCAGCCCCAGCATTTT
TRBJ1-3 | NA | TRBD1 | TRBV27 | CASSLAGGVGDTIYF | TGTGCCAGCAGTTTGGCAGGGGGCGTTGGCGACACCATATATTTT
TRBJ2-1 | NA | NA | TRBV5-8 | CASSRNRALRNNEQFF | TGTGCCAGCAGCAGAAACAGGGCGTTGAGGAACAATGAGCAGTTCTTC
TRBJ1-1 | many | NA | TRBV5-1 | CASSLGHRDLNTEAFF | TGCGCCAGCAGCTTGGGACACAGGGATTTGAACACTGAAGCTTTCTTT
TRBJ2-1 | NA | TRBD2 | TRBV6-5 | CASKRTSSILDEQFF | TGTGCCAGCAAGAGGACTAGCTCTATCCTCGATGAGCAGTTCTTC
TRBJ2-3 | NA | TRBD1 | TRBV5-1 | CASSLGQGAGTDTQYF | TGCGCCAGCAGCTTGGGACAGGGGGCAGGCACAGATACGCAGTATTTT
TRBJ1-1 | NA | NA | TRBV5-6 | CASSERGNTEAFF | TGTGCCAGCAGCGAGCGGGGGAACACTGAAGCTTTCTTT
TRBJ1-1 | few | NA | TRBV27 | CASSLVSTNTEAFF | TGTGCCAGCAGTTTAGTTTCTACGAACACTGAAGCTTTCTTT
TRBJ1-2 | once | NA | TRBV30 | CAWSVRRDGYTF | TGTGCCTGGAGTGTACGGAGGGATGGCTACACCTTC
TRBJ2-3 | NA | TRBD2 | TRBV14 | CASSQVIGGGPTF | TGTGCCAGCAGCCAAGTCATCGGGGGGGGGCCCACCTTT
TRBJ1-2 | NA | NA | TRBV19 | CASRDYGYTF | TGTGCCAGTCGTGACTATGGCTACACCTTC
TRBJ1-2 | NA | NA | TRBV24-1 | CATLADYGYTF | TGTGCCACCCTGGCGGACTATGGCTACACCTTC
TRBJ1-1 | once | NA | TRBV5-5 | CASRSGQLNTEAFF | TGTGCCAGCAGGTCCGGACAGCTGAACACTGAAGCTTTCTTT
TRBJ1-1 | NA | TRBD1 | TRBV4-1 | CASSPKPGQGGIKDTEAFF | TGCGCCAGCAGCCCAAAACCGGGACAGGGGGGGATCAAGGACACTGAAGCTTTCTTT
TRBJ2-2 | once | NA | TRBV27 | CASSLSSVNTGELFF | TGTGCCAGCAGTTTATCTAGCGTGAACACCGGGGAGCTGTTTTTT
TRBJ1-1 | NA | NA | TRBV19 | CASTSRPSEAFF | TGTGCCAGTACCTCCCGCCCGAGTGAAGCTTTCTTT
TRBJ1-2 | NA | NA | TRBV7-9 | CASSLWRVGYTF | TGTGCCAGCAGCTTATGGAGGGTTGGCTACACCTTC
TRBJ1-2 | NA | NA | TRBV7-9 | CASSARGRQYAGYTF | TGTGCCAGCAGCGCCCGCGGGCGTCAATACGCGGGCTACACCTTC
TRBJ2-2 | NA | NA | TRBV11-2 | CASRSTSIPGELFF | TGTGCCAGCAGGTCAACTAGTATCCCCGGGGAGCTGTTTTTT
TRBJ1-1 | NA | NA | TRBV5-1 | CASSPQGQRNTEAFF | TGCGCCAGCAGCCCCCAGGGCCAACGGAACACTGAAGCTTTCTTT
TRBJ1-5 | NA | NA | TRBV4-1 | CASSQVSLSNQPQHF | TGCGCCAGCAGCCAAGTGAGTCTTAGCAATCAGCCCCAGCATTTT
TRBJ2-5 | NA | NA | TRBV9 | CASSAGGGQGQETQYF | TGTGCCAGCAGCGCGGGGGGTGGTCAGGGGCAAGAGACCCAGTACTTC
TRBJ2-1 | NA | TRBD2 | TRBV9 | CASSPPPSGGYNEQFF | TGTGCCAGCAGCCCACCCCCTAGCGGGGGTTACAATGAGCAGTTCTTC
TRBJ1-2 | NA | TRBD1 | TRBV9 | CASSTRKGQGALGYTF | TGTGCCAGCAGCACAAGAAAGGGGCAGGGGGCTCTCGGCTACACCTTC
TRBJ1-1 | NA | NA | TRBV18 | CASLRRDTEAFF | TGTGCCAGCCTTCGGAGGGACACTGAAGCTTTCTTT
TRBJ2-1 | once | NA | TRBV5-1 | CASSLRDSYNEQFF | TGCGCCAGCAGCTTGAGAGACTCCTACAATGAGCAGTTCTTC
TRBJ2-3 | once | TRBD2 | TRBV9 | CASSVGGGFTDTQYF | TGTGCCAGCAGCGTAGGGGGAGGGTTCACAGATACGCAGTATTTT
TRBJ1-1 | NA | NA | TRBV27 | CASSLRFSTEAFF | TGTGCCAGCAGTCTACGATTCTCCACTGAAGCTTTCTTT
TRBJ2-2 | NA | NA | TRBV27 | CASSLNRVTGELFF | TGTGCCAGCAGTTTGAACAGGGTCACCGGGGAGCTGTTTTTT
TRBJ1-3 | NA | NA | TRBV19 | CASSTGRGPTGNTIYF | TGTGCCAGTAGTACCGGCAGGGGACCAACTGGAAACACCATATATTTT
TRBJ2-3 | NA | NA | TRBV7-3 | CASSLSGSGGYTDTQYF | TGTGCCAGCAGCTTATCCGGGTCGGGGGGCTACACAGATACGCAGTATTTT